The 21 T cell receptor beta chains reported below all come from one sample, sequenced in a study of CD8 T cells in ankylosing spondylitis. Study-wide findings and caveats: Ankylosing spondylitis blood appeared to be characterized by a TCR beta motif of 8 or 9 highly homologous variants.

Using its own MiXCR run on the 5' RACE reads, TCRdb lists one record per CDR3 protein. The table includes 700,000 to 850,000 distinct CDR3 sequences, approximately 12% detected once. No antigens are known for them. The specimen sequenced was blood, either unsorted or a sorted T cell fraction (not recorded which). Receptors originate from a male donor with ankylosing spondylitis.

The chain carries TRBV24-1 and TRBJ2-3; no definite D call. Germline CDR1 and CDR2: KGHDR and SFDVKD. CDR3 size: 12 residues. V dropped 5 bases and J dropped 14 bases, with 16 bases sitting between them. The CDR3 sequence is CATSGSFEYRYF. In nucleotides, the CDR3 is TGTGCCACCAGTGGGTCCTTTGAGTATCGGTATTTT.

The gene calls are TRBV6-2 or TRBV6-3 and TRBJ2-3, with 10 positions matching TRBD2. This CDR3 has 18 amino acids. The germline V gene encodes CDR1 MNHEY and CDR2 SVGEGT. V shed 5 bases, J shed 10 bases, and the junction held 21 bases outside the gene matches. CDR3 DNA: TGTGCCAGCAGTGGGGCACGACTAGCGGGTGCGGAGGCACGTGCGCAGTATTTT. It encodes CASSGARLAGAEARAQYF.

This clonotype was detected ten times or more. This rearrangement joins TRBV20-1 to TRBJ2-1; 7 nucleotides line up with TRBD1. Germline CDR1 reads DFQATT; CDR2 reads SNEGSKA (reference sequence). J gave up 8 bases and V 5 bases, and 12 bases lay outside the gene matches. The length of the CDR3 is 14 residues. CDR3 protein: CSAQRGTAADEQFF. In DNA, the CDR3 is TGCAGTGCTCAGCGTGGGACAGCGGCGGATGAGCAGTTCTTC.

This CDR3 is CASSVDLKAEAFF. The CDR3 region has the DNA TGTGCCAGCAGCGTAGATCTCAAGGCTGAAGCTTTCTTT. The chain links TRBV9 to TRBJ1-1; D is unclear. Trimming left V 0 bases short and J 6 bases short, with 9 bases between. The CDR3 consists of 13 residues. Germline CDR1 SGDLS, CDR2 YYNGEE. The full variable domain, with the rest looked up from reference TRBV9 and TRBJ1-1, is DSGVTQTPKHLITATGQRVTLRCSPRSGDLSVYWYQQSLDQGLQFLIQYYNGEERAKGNILERFSAQQFPDLHSELNLSSLELGDSALYFCASSVDLKAEAFFGQGTRLTVV.

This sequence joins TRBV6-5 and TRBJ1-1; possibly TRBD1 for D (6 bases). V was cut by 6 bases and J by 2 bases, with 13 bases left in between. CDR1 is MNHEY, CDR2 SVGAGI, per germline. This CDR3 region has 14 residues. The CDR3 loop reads CASRYRDINTEAFF. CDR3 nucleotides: TGTGCCAGCAGGTACAGGGATATCAACACTGAAGCTTTCTTT.

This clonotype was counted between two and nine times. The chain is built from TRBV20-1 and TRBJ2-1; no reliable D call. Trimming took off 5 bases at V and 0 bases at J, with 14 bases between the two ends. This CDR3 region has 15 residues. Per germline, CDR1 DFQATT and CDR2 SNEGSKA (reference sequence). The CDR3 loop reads CSAQDRRSSYNEQFF. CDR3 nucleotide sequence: TGCAGTGCTCAGGACCGTCGGAGCTCCTACAATGAGCAGTTCTTC.

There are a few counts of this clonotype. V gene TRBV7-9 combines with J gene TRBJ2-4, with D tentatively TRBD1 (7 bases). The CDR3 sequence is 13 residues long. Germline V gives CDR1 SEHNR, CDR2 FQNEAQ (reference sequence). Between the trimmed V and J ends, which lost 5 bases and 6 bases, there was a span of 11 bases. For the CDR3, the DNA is TGTGCCAGCAGCAGGAGGGACAGAAACATTCAGTACTTC. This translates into CASSRRDRNIQYF.

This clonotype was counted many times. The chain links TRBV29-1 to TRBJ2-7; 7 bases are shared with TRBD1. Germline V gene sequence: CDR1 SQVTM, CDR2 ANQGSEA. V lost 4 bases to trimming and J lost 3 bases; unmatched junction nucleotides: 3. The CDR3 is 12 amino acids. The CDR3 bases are TGCAGCGTTGGGGACAGCTACTACGAGCAGTACTTC. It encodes CSVGDSYYEQYF.

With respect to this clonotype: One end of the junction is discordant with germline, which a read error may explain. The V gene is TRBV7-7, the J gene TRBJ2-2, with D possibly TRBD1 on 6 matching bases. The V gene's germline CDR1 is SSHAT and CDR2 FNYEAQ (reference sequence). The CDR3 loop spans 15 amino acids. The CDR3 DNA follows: TGTGCTAGCAGCTTATTGGCAGGGGAGACCGGGGAGCTGTTTTTT. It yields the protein CASSLLAGETGELFF.

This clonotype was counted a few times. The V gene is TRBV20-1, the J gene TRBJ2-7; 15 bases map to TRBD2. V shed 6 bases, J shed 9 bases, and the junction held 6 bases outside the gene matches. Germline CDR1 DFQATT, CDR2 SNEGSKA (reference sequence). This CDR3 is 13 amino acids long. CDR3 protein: CSARWGLAGGQYF. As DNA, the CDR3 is TGCAGTGCCCGGTGGGGACTAGCGGGAGGGCAGTACTTC.

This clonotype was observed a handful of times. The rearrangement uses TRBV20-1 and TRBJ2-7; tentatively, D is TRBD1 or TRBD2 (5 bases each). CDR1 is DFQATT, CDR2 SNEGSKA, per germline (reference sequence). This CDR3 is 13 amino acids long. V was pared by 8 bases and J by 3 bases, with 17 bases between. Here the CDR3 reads CSTTLGAVYEQYF. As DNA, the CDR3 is TGCAGTACTACACTCGGGGCCGTCTACGAGCAGTACTTC.

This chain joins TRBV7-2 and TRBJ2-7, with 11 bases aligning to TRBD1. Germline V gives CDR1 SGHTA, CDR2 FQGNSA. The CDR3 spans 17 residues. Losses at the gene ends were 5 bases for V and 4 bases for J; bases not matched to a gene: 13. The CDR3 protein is CASSLRQGQGVSYEQYF. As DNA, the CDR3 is TGTGCCAGCAGCCTACGACAGGGACAGGGGGTATCGTACGAGCAGTACTTC.

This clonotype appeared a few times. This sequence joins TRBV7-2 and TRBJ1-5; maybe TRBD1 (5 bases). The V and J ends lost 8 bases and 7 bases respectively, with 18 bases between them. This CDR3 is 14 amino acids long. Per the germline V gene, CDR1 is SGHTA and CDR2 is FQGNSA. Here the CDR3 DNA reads TGTGCCAGCGAAAACCAGGGTAACGGGCAGCCCCAGCATTTT. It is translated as CASENQGNGQPQHF.

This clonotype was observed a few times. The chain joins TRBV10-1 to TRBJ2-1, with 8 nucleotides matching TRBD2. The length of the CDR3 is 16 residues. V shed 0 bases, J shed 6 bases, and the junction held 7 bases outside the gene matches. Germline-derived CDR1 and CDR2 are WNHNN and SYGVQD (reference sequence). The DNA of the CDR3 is TGCGCCAGCAGTGAGTCGCGACTACGGGAGGGCAATGAGCAGTTCTTC. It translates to CASSESRLREGNEQFF.

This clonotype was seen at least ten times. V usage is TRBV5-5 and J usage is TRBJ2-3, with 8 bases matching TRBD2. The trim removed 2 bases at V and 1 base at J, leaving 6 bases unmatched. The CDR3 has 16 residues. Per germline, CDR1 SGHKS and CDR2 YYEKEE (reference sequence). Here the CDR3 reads CASSLRPAGGTDTQYF. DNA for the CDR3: TGTGCCAGCAGCTTACGTCCAGCGGGGGGCACAGATACGCAGTATTTT.

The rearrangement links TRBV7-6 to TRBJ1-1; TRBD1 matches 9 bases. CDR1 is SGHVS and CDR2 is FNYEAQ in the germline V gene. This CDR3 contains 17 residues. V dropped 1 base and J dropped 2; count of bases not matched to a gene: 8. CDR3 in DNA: TGTGCCAGCAGCTTAGGCCGGGACAGGGCCAGCAACACTGAAGCTTTCTTT. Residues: CASSLGRDRASNTEAFF.

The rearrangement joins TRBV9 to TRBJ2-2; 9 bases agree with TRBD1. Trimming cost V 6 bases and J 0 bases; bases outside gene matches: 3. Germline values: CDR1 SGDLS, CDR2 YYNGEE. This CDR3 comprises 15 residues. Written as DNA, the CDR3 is TGTGCCAGCAAGAGACAGGGGGCGAACACCGGGGAGCTGTTTTTT. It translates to CASKRQGANTGELFF. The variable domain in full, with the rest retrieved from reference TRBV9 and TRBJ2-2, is DSGVTQTPKHLITATGQRVTLRCSPRSGDLSVYWYQQSLDQGLQFLIQYYNGEERAKGNILERFSAQQFPDLHSELNLSSLELGDSALYFCASKRQGANTGELFFGEGSRLTVL.

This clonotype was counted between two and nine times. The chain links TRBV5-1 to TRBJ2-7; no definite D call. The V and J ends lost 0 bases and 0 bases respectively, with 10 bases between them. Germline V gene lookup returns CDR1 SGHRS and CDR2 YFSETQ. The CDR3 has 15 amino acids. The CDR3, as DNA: TGCGCCAGCAGCTTGGAAACGCCACTCTCCTACGAGCAGTACTTC. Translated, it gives CASSLETPLSYEQYF.

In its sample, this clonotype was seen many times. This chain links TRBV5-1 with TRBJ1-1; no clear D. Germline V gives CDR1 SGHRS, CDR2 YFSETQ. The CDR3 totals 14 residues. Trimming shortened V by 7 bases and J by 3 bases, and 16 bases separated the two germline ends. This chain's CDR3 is CASSLRGEDTEAFF. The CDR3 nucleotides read TGCGCCAGCTCCTTGCGGGGTGAGGACACTGAAGCTTTCTTT.

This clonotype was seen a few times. The CDR3 spells CASSLWEGTDTQYF. The CDR3 nucleotides are TGTGCCAGCAGTTTATGGGAAGGTACAGATACGCAGTATTTT. The V call is TRBV27, the J call TRBJ2-3, with D unresolved. The germline V gene encodes CDR1 MNHEY and CDR2 SMNVEV (reference sequence). Trimming removed 1 base at V and 3 bases at J, with 8 bases between. CDR3 length equals 14 residues.

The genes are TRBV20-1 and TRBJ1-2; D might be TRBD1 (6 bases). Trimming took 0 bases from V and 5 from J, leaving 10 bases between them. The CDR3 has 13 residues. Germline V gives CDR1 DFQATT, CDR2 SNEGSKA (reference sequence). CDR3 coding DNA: TGCAGTGCTAGAGATCACACAGGGTATGGCTACACCTTC. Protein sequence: CSARDHTGYGYTF.